This is a list of T cell receptor beta chains from one sample in a study of shared clonotypes between healthy human individuals. TCRdb's copy holds only in-frame clones and misses some; the assay was immunoSEQ multiplex PCR. The sample holds about 1.9 million clones, just under 95% seen once. Sequenced sample: naive CD8+ T cells from PBMCs. These receptor sequences come from a man aged 18 to 35 in good health. Some clones in this sample may be carry-over from other donors' samples. Both conserved end residues are part of each CDR3. The D gene is left open where the match is weak. For some rows the clone size is stated as once, few or many, or as a class when expanded; others skip it.

V gene	clone size	J gene	D gene	CDR3 DNA	CDR3 protein
TRBV5-1	.	TRBJ1-2	.	TGCGCCAGCAGCTTGGCCGGGGCCTCTGGGGCCCATGGCTACACCTTC	CASSLAGASGAHGYTF
TRBV19	.	TRBJ1-1	.	TGTGCCAGTAGTATAGATCTGGAGACCATGAACACTGAAGCTTTCTTT	CASSIDLETMNTEAFF
TRBV28	once	TRBJ2-1	.	TGTGCCAGCAGTTCCGGGACACCTTACAATGAGCAGTTCTTC	CASSSGTPYNEQFF
TRBV19	.	TRBJ1-5	TRBD1	TGTGCCAGTAGTACACGACAGGGTTGGGATCAGCCCCAGCATTTT	CASSTRQGWDQPQHF
TRBV4-1	.	TRBJ2-1	TRBD2	TGCGCCAGCAGCCAAGACCCCACTAGCGGAGCCTACAATGAGCAGTTCTTC	CASSQDPTSGAYNEQFF
TRBV5-1	.	TRBJ2-1	.	TGCGCCAGCAGCCCACCCTTCGGGGATGAGCAGTTCTTC	CASSPPFGDEQFF
TRBV5-4	.	TRBJ2-1	TRBD1	TGTGCCAGCAGCTCAATTACAGGGGGCATCCCCAATGAGCAGTTCTTC	CASSSITGGIPNEQFF
TRBV9	.	TRBJ2-3	TRBD1	TGTGCCAGCAGCGCGACAGCAGGGGGTTTTATCGATACGCAGTATTTT	CASSATAGGFIDTQYF
TRBV7-9	.	TRBJ1-2	TRBD1	TGTGCCAGCAGCTTAGAGACAGGGAGGAAGAGTGGCTACACCTTC	CASSLETGRKSGYTF
TRBV7-6	.	TRBJ2-1	TRBD2	TGTGCCAGCACCCCCTGGGCTAGCGGGAGTGCTTACAATGAGCAGTTCTTC	CASTPWASGSAYNEQFF
TRBV4-3	.	TRBJ2-7	TRBD1	TGCGCCAGCAGCCACAGACAGGGAGTGGACTACGAGCAGTACTTC	CASSHRQGVDYEQYF
TRBV4-3	once	TRBJ2-1	.	TGCGCCAGCAGCCCCCTGAACGGGGCCTCCTACAATGAGCAGTTCTTC	CASSPLNGASYNEQFF
TRBV11-2	.	TRBJ2-7	TRBD2	TGTGCCAGCCGGGAGGACGGGTCCTACGAGCAGTACTTC	CASREDGSYEQYF
TRBV14	.	TRBJ2-2	.	TGTGCCAGCAGCCATCCAACCGGGGAGCTGTTTTTT	CASSHPTGELFF
TRBV27	.	TRBJ2-7	.	TGTGCCAGCAGCGATAGCCTTACCTACGAGCAGTACTTC	CASSDSLTYEQYF
TRBV6-1	.	TRBJ2-7	TRBD2	TGTGCCAGCAGTGAAGGACTAGCGGGAGTGTATGGCGAGCAGTACTTC	CASSEGLAGVYGEQYF
TRBV12-5	once	TRBJ2-7	.	TGTGCTAGCGCCGAGAGCTCCTACGAGCAGTACTTC	CASAESSYEQYF
TRBV28	.	TRBJ2-1	TRBD2	TGTGCCAGCACCTCAACAGGGTCTGGGGGACTAGGGCAGTTCTTC	CASTSTGSGGLGQFF
TRBV14	.	TRBJ1-1	.	TGTGCCAGCAGCCTTGTCCGAGTGAAGGGGGAAGCTTTCTTT	CASSLVRVKGEAFF
TRBV29-1	.	TRBJ2-2	.	TGCAGCGGACTGGTACTATCCGGGGAGCTGTTTTTT	CSGLVLSGELFF
TRBV7-9	.	TRBJ2-1	TRBD1	TGTGCCAGCAGCTTAGATGAAGGGGGCCAGTTCTTC	CASSLDEGGQFF
TRBV27	.	TRBJ1-2	TRBD1	TGTGCCAGCAGTCCCCGGACAGGGAGAAACTATGGCTACACCTTC	CASSPRTGRNYGYTF
TRBV4-3	.	TRBJ1-2	.	TGCGCCAGCAGCCAAGATCGGACAGACGCTATCTATGGCTACACCTTC	CASSQDRTDAIYGYTF
TRBV28	once	TRBJ1-5	.	TGTGCCAGCACCGTGGGCCAGGGCGGAGGTGGCAATCAGCCCCAGCATTTT	CASTVGQGGGGNQPQHF
TRBV27	few	TRBJ1-1	.	TGTGCCAGCAGTTTGTCGTCCCCCACTGAAGCTTTCTTT	CASSLSSPTEAFF
TRBV9	.	TRBJ2-7	TRBD2	TGTGCCAGCAGCGTATACTCGACTAGCGGGAGGGACGAGCAGTACTTC	CASSVYSTSGRDEQYF
TRBV5-6	.	TRBJ2-2	TRBD1	TGTGCCAGCAGCTTGTGGGACAGGGGCTTGGGCACCGGGGAGCTGTTTTTT	CASSLWDRGLGTGELFF